This T cell receptor (beta chain) appears in the sequencing data of a study of cytomegalovirus exposure and HLA in healthy donors. The germline V and J ends were trimmed by 4 bases and 4 bases, with 20 bases remaining between them. This CDR3 has 17 residues. Germline values: CDR1 LGHNA, CDR2 YSLEER. On this clone itself: The antigen remains unidentified.

Primers for the PCR totalled 60 Vbeta and 13 Jbeta. This table comes from immunoSEQ multiplex PCR, and its TCRdb copy is limited to in-frame clones, with some not included. This sample has about 160,000 clones, with about 80% found just once. Overall study findings and caveats: Exclusion as indistinguishable affected some V segments, including TRBV6-2 and TRBV6-3. Cytomegalovirus status was reportedly diagnosed by the classifier with high sensitivity and specificity.

Sequencing was performed on PBMCs. This receptor was obtained from a man in his fifties in good health and CMV-seropositive. The chain couples TRBV4-3 to TRBJ1-3; D remains ambiguous. The CDR3 reads CASSPPRAGLGGNTIYF. The CDR3, as DNA: TGCGCCAGCAGCCCCCCTCGCGCCGGTCTAGGAGGAAACACCATATATTTT.